This T cell receptor (beta chain) appears in the sequencing data of a study of brain T cells in children with intractable seizures. Points on this clone: The antigen remains unidentified.

Time point meaning: blood from clinic visit 5 months post-surgery; TSC patient then seizure free. Before surgery, patients took at least one anti-epileptic drug. TCRdb's table, derived via immunoSEQ multiplex PCR, lists solely in-frame clones and lacks some. Found here are a few hundred thousand clones, over 90% of them singletons; the top ten hold 5.5% to 6%. General study findings and limits: Patients' HCMV serostatus was unknown; virus specificity rests on CDR3 similarity alone. Absence of clones before surgery may stem from lower sequencing depth.

CDR3 length equals 15 residues. CDR1 is LNHDA, CDR2 SQIVND, per germline (reference sequence). V dropped 3 bases and J dropped 2 bases, with 12 bases sitting between them. The rearrangement links TRBV19 to TRBJ2-3, with a possible D match to TRBD1 (5 bases). The sequence was obtained from a boy less than two years old with tuberous sclerosis and intractable seizures. The sample consisted of peripheral blood, taken less than 6 months after surgery. CDR3 region: CASSIWQGNTDTQYF. The CDR3 DNA follows: TGTGCCAGTAGTATCTGGCAGGGAAACACAGATACGCAGTATTTT.